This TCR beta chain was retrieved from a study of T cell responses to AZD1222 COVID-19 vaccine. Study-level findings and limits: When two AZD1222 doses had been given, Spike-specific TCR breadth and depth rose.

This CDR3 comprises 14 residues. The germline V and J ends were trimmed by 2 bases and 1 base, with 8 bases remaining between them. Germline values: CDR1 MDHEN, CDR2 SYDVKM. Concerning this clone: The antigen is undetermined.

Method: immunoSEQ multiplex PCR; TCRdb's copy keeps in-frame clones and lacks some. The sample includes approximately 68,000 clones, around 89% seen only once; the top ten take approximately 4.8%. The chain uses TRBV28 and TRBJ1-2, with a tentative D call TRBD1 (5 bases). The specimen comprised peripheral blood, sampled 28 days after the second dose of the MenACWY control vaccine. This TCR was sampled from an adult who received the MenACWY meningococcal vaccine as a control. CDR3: CASSLGGVNYGYTF. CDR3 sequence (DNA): TGTGCCAGCAGTTTAGGAGGGGTTAACTATGGCTACACCTTC.